The sequence of this T cell receptor beta chain was determined in a study of PD-1 blockade in classical Hodgkin lymphoma (dated by TCRdb to the early 2020s). Regarding the complete study: Nivolumab dosing was 3 mg/kg intravenously every 2 weeks, continuing until either disease progression or unacceptable toxicity. The study used TCR beta sequencing and CyTOF to define a peripheral blood immune signature of response to PD-1 blockade in classical Hodgkin lymphoma.

The Qiagen DNeasy kit was used to extract genomic DNA both from unsorted PBMCs and from the negatively selected CD4+ and CD8+ fractions. TCR beta CDR3 regions were amplified by immunoSEQ multiplex PCR using primers annealing to V and J segments. Amplification bias was minimized using a synthetic immune receptor repertoire, and residual bias was removed computationally after sequencing. Per the authors' processing: Repertoire diversity was quantified as the Shannon entropy index using custom Python scripts. Unsorted, CD4+ and CD8+ repertoires were examined separately, except in combined analyses, for which CD4+ and CD8+ sequences were merged in silico. A clone counted as expanded when the clone's frequency after treatment rose at least 2-fold relative to C1D1, and clones undetected at baseline were given a pseudocount of 0.5. Singleton clones were defined as clones with 0 or 1 copy at C1D1, and non-singleton clones were defined as clones with 2 or more copies. By matching protein sequences in sorted samples from the same patient, clones expanded in unsorted samples were annotated as CD4+, CD8+ or unknown. Wilcoxon tests on paired samples were used to test diversity changes from C1D1 to C4D1. TCRdb mirrors the immuneACCESS table, restricted to in-frame sequences. Some clones are absent from its copies; in checked studies, under half trace to an unresolved V gene, and the reason for the others is unknown. That table furnishes V, J and clone size, whereas the DNA furnished D and trimming. The sample includes some 3,000 clones, with about 76% observed a single time. 65% to 70% of the sample is in the top ten clones.

Broad study findings and their caveats: Patients starting nivolumab less than 1 year after ASCT had lower diversity and were excluded from later analyses to avoid confounding by immune reconstitution. A significant rise by C4D1 was seen in CD4+ but not CD8+ TCR diversity (p=0.0027 vs p=0.16), with the rise being most apparent in complete responders (p=0.02). Baseline TCR diversity was reported as lower in newly diagnosed patients than in healthy donors, and lower still in relapsed/refractory patients. Trial patients achieving complete response had baseline diversity similar to newly diagnosed patients, whereas partial responders and progressors had significantly lower diversity. The study covered only a single clinical trial cohort, and the causes of the repertoire differences, possibly disease activity or prior therapy, were still not defined.

A note on this clone: Its binding antigen is unknown. It has no much larger one-base neighbor in the sample; base qualities were not kept.

The time point label corresponds to: cycle 1 day 1 (C1D1), immediately before nivolumab initiation. Every trial patient had relapsed following autologous stem cell transplantation, and prior brentuximab vedotin exposure was what differed among cohorts A, B and C. A Miltenyi CD8+ T cell isolation kit was used for magnetic negative selection to purify CD8+ T cells from thawed PBMCs. The trial cohort comprised 60 or so patients with relapsed/refractory classical Hodgkin lymphoma whose best overall responses were complete response, partial response or progressive disease. In the multi-cohort phase II CheckMate 205 trial, trial patients received single-agent nivolumab. An independent review committee assessed best overall response by applying the 2007 International Working Group response criteria. Trial PBMCs were collected immediately before nivolumab initiation (C1D1) and during therapy at cycle 2 day 1 and cycle 4 day 1. After peripheral blood was drawn into 8 mL Vacutainer Cell Preparation Tubes, PBMCs were isolated by centrifugation and then cryopreserved. Purified CD4+ and CD8+ fractions were prepared only for cases in which an additional PBMC sample was available. On LS columns in a quadroMACS separator, the magnetically labelled cells were depleted, and the flow-through was collected as the purified fraction.

V and J are truncated by 5 bases and 1 base respectively, leaving an intervening sequence of 9 bases. The CDR3 measures 13 amino acids from cysteine to phenylalanine. The retained sequence is limited to the CDR3, 39 bases, with the frame set at the first base. For CDR1 and CDR2, the germline V gene (reference sequence) lists SEHNR and FQNEAQ. The chain uses TRBV7-9 and TRBJ2-7; TRBD1 is a possible D gene, resting on 6 matching bases. The sequences come from CD8+ T cells from blood, collected at baseline. The receptor comes from a human donor with classical Hodgkin lymphoma. CDR3 protein: CASSVTGSYEQYF. The sequenced DNA is TGTGCCAGCAGCGTGACAGGATCCTACGAGCAGTACTTC.